This TCR beta chain was captured by sequencing in a study of Ad26.COV2.S vaccination and SARS-CoV-2 variants. Regarding treatment: about 20 received Ad26.COV2.S at low or high dose, single or two shots; five or six received placebo; per-sample allocation not given. Sampling was done on day 63 after the first vaccine or placebo injection. Boston hosted the donor, who was an adult aged 18-55 years. Libraries were prepared by immunoSEQ multiplex PCR; TCRdb keeps only in-frame clonotypes and omits some of them. This sample carries some 390,000 clones, approximately 90% of them seen once, and the ten largest clones take about 3.6%. General observations from the study: In TCR breadth and depth analyses, total T cell responses may have been underestimated.

Concerning this clone: Antigen: not known.

The input for sequencing was peripheral blood, taken in a trial of Ad26.COV2.S vaccine versus placebo. The clonotype was recovered from a person aged 18-60 years who received the Ad26.COV2.S COVID-19 vaccine or a placebo.

The CDR3 DNA follows: TGTGCCAGCAGTTCCCGGGGAGGGGGCTTGGAGACCCAGTACTTC. Amino acid sequence: CASSSRGGGLETQYF. V usage is TRBV28 and J usage is TRBJ2-5, with D possibly being TRBD1 or TRBD2 (7 bases each). V was shortened by 4 bases and J by 5 bases, with 17 bases between the two germline ends. The V gene's germline CDR1 is MDHEN and CDR2 SYDVKM. There are 15 residues in the CDR3. The full variable domain, with the rest looked up from reference TRBV28 and TRBJ2-5, is DVKVTQSSRYLVKRTGEKVFLECVQDMDHENMFWYRQDPGLGLRLIYFSYDVKMKEKGDIPEGYSVSREKKERFSLILESASTNQTSMYLCASSSRGGGLETQYFGPGTRLLVL.